These 24 T cell receptor beta chains share one sample of origin, sequenced in a study of tumor-infiltrating lymphocytes in primary liver carcinoma. A primer in the constant region served to generate TCR beta cDNA from 500 ng of total RNA. A slightly modified ARM-PCR protocol with three nested multiplex PCR rounds produced these TCR beta libraries. Rounds one and two of PCR, each of roughly 10 cycles, were primed with TRBV1-TRBV30 forward primers and a C-beta reverse primer. TCRdb reanalysed the multiplex PCR reads using MiXCR and keeps one entry per CDR3 protein. The sample includes 75,000 to 90,000 distinct CDR3 sequences, around 70% of them seen just once. Total RNA and DNA came together from about 19-30 mg of bulk tissue without cell sorting. The sequenced material came from liver tumor tissue from sampling region 1. Noted subset: tumor region T1, superior pole. These receptors all come from a man aged 35-49 years with primary liver carcinoma and hepatitis B virus infection.

Notes on this clonotype: A junction boundary mismatches the germline segment, possibly from a read error. This CDR3 is CTSSPGSPTDTQYF. CDR3 nucleotide sequence: TGTACCAGCAGCCCGGGGTCCCCGACAGATACACAGTATTTT. The chain links TRBV11-2 to TRBJ2-3; D may match TRBD1 or TRBD2 (5 bases each). This CDR3 region has 14 residues. From germline, CDR1 is SGHAT and CDR2 FQNNGV.

Of note for this clonotype: A read error is possible here, since a much larger clone lies one base away. V gene TRBV7-9 combines with J gene TRBJ1-6; D gene uncertain. The germline V gene has CDR1 SEHNR and CDR2 FQNEAQ (reference sequence). This CDR3 spans 17 amino acids. This CDR3 reads CASSPTGPSSYNSPIHF. In DNA form, the CDR3 reads TGTGCCAGCAGCCCGACCGGGCCGAGCTCCTATAATTCACCCATCCACTTT.

As regards this clonotype: Germline is not matched at one junction end, which may reflect a read error. The V and J genes are TRBV6-5 and TRBJ2-7; D is possibly TRBD1 or TRBD2 (5 bases each). This CDR3 has 14 residues. Per the germline V gene, CDR1 is MNHEY and CDR2 is SVGAGI. CDR3 in amino acids: CASSPSRGRVEQYF. DNA of the CDR3: TGTGCCAGCAGTCCATCCCGGGGCAGGGTAGAGCAGTATTTC.

The V and J genes are TRBV13 and TRBJ2-1; unclear D gene. Germline CDR1 and CDR2: PRHDT and FYEKMQ (reference sequence). The CDR3 extends over 11 amino acids. Trimming stripped 0 bases from V and 16 bases from J, with 10 bases between. The DNA of the CDR3 is TGTGCCAGCAGCTTAGGCCATGGTCCCTTCTTC. It translates to CASSLGHGPFF.

As regards this clonotype: One end of the junction does not line up with germline, which may come from a read error. The chain joins TRBV11-1 to TRBJ2-5; the D gene is possibly TRBD2 (5 bases). The germline gives CDR1 SGHAT, CDR2 FQDESV (reference sequence). This CDR3 is 19 amino acids long. CDR3 sequence reads: CASSPPPEVMKGFQETQCF. The CDR3 coding sequence is TGTGCCAGCAGCCCGCCCCCGGAGGTCATGAAGGGCTTCCAAGAGACCCAGTGCTTC. The whole variable domain, remainder taken from reference TRBV11-1 and TRBJ2-5, is EAEVAQSPRYKITEKSQAVAFWCDPISGHATLYWYRQILGQGPELLVQFQDESVVDDSQLPKDRFSAERLKGVDSTLKIQPAELGDSAMYLCASSPPPEVMKGFQETQCFGPGTRLLVL.

Worth noting for this clonotype: Because it lacks the conserved phenylalanine or tryptophan at the end, this CDR3 is likely a read error. The V and J genes are TRBV11-2 and TRBJ2-7, with 12 bases aligning to TRBD2. This CDR3 has 17 amino acids. The germline V gene has CDR1 SGHAT and CDR2 FQNNGV. As DNA, the CDR3 is TGCGCCAGCAACTGGACTAGCGGGACAGGAAGTTCCTACGAGCAGTACTCC. Protein sequence: CASNWTSGTGSSYEQYS.

Points on this clonotype: One end of the junction varies from germline; a read error may be responsible. This chain's CDR3 is CTSSLTPGYTEAFF. The CDR3, as DNA: TGTACCAGCAGCTTAACCCCGGGGTACACTGAAGCTTTCTTT. J is TRBJ1-1 and V is TRBV11-2, with unresolved D. The CDR3 spans 14 residues. Germline CDR1 reads SGHAT; CDR2 reads FQNNGV.

Note on this clonotype: This CDR3 fails to terminate in the conserved phenylalanine or tryptophan, so it likely reflects a read error. The genes are TRBV11-2 and TRBJ2-7; D uncertain. Germline V gene lookup returns CDR1 SGHAT and CDR2 FQNNGV. CDR3 length equals 15 residues. Trimming removed 5 bases at V and 3 bases at J, with 17 bases between. The CDR3 is CASSLCVGIYYEQYI. The CDR3 DNA is TGTGCCAGCAGCCTATGTGTGGGAATATACTACGAGCAGTACATC.

This clonotype was detected many times. The gene calls are TRBV25-1 and TRBJ1-1; a possible D gene is TRBD1 (6 bases). Looked up from germline, CDR1 is MGHDK and CDR2 is SYGVNS. Trimming pared 3 bases from V and 2 bases from J, leaving 13 bases between. There are 15 residues in the CDR3. CDR3 coding DNA: TGTGCCAGCAGTGAGAGACAGGTAGAAAACACTGAAGCTTTCTTT. Its translation: CASSERQVENTEAFF.

Notes on this clonotype: A read error may account for a junction end that differs from germline. This chain joins TRBV11-2 and TRBJ2-7; 9 bases map to TRBD1. CDR1 is SGHAT and CDR2 is FQNNGV in the germline V gene. This CDR3 has 14 amino acids. The CDR3 coding sequence is TGTGCTAGCAGCTCAACAGGGGGCTGGTACGAGCGGCACTTC. As protein: CASSSTGGWYERHF. Together with reference TRBV11-2 and TRBJ2-7, the CDR3 gives the full variable domain: EAGVAQSPRYKIIEKRQSVAFWCNPISGHATLYWYQQILGQGPKLLIQFQNNGVVDDSQLPKDRFSAERLKGVDSTLKIQPAKLEDSAVYLCASSSTGGWYERHFGPGTRLTVT.

A note on this clonotype: The conserved phenylalanine or tryptophan normally closing the CDR3 is absent here, so this likely arose from a read error. It is unclear where the CDR3 begins or ends on the DNA, so no DNA is shown, and the CDR3 is as TCRdb lists it. This rearrangement joins TRBV29-1 to TRBJ2-7. Germline CDR1 is SQVTM and CDR2 is ANQGSEA. The CDR3 contains 14 residues when both ends are counted. This CDR3 reads CSVGMSTTSYEQYL.

This clonotype is judged medium-sized. V gene TRBV11-2 combines with J gene TRBJ1-1; D not resolved. The germline V gene has CDR1 SGHAT and CDR2 FQNNGV. Deletions cut 6 bases from V and 5 bases from J, with 10 bases between. CDR3 size: 12 residues. In DNA, the CDR3 is TGTGCCAGCAGGTTGACGGGGACTGAAGCTTTCTTT. It encodes CASRLTGTEAFF. The whole variable domain, remainder taken from reference TRBV11-2 and TRBJ1-1, is EAGVAQSPRYKIIEKRQSVAFWCNPISGHATLYWYQQILGQGPKLLIQFQNNGVVDDSQLPKDRFSAERLKGVDSTLKIQPAKLEDSAVYLCASRLTGTEAFFGQGTRLTVV.

Remarks on this clonotype: Since a much larger clone is just one base distant, this may be a read error. The J gene is TRBJ2-3, the V gene TRBV14; D is unclear. Looked up from germline, CDR1 is SGHDN and CDR2 is FVKESK. The CDR3 is 12 amino acids. The CDR3 region is CASRQVEDTQYF. Written as DNA, the CDR3 is TGTGCCAGCCGCCAAGTTGAGGATACGCAGTATTTT. Drawing the rest from reference TRBV14 and TRBJ2-3, the complete variable domain is EAGVTQFPSHSVIEKGQTVTLRCDPISGHDNLYWYRRVMGKEIKFLLHFVKESKQDESGMPNNRFLAERTGGTYSTLKVQPAELEDSGVYFCASRQVEDTQYFGPGTRLTVL.

The V and J genes are TRBV10-3 and TRBJ1-1, with 7 bases identical to TRBD1. V shed 3 bases, J shed 5 bases, and the junction held 12 bases outside the gene matches. The CDR3 consists of 16 residues. The germline CDR1 and CDR2 sequences are ENHRY and SYGVKD. The CDR3 reads CAISDRDRAPNTEAFF. The CDR3 nucleotides read TGTGCCATCAGTGATAGAGACAGGGCGCCCAATACTGAAGCTTTCTTT.

In the case of this clonotype: The junction departs from the called germline gene at one end, perhaps through a read error. The rearrangement links TRBV10-3 to TRBJ2-2; possibly TRBD2 for D (6 bases). This CDR3 region has 15 residues. The germline V gene has CDR1 ENHRY and CDR2 SYGVKD. The CDR3 is CAIGASESNTGEPLF. As DNA, the CDR3 is TGTGCCATCGGGGCTAGCGAGTCGAACACCGGGGAGCCGTTATTT.

This chain links TRBV7-3 with TRBJ2-7; D possibly uses TRBD1 or TRBD2 (5 bases each). With 9 bases removed from V and 2 bases from J, the gap between germline ends came to 14 bases. Looked up from germline, CDR1 is SGHTA and CDR2 is FQGTGA. The CDR3 extends over 13 amino acids. This chain's CDR3 is CARGNGTTYEQYF. The CDR3 nucleotides are TGTGCCAGGGGCAATGGGACGACCTACGAGCAGTACTTC.

Points on this clonotype: A junction end diverges from the germline sequence, so it may reflect a read error. J is TRBJ2-3 and V is TRBV20-1, with 11 bases fitting TRBD2. CDR3 length equals 15 residues. The V gene's germline CDR1 is DFQATT and CDR2 SNEGSKA (reference sequence). The CDR3 DNA reads as TGCAGTGCAAACACTAGCGGGAGTAGCACATATACGCAGTATTTT. Translating it yields CSANTSGSSTYTQYF.

The genes are TRBV7-3 and TRBJ2-2, with a weak D call TRBD2 (6 bases). The CDR3 contains 15 residues. V dropped 10 bases and J dropped 6 bases, with 21 bases sitting between them. Per germline, CDR1 SGHTA and CDR2 FQGTGA. Here the CDR3 reads CATSPGGNFAGELFF. CDR3 DNA sequence: TGTGCCACCTCGCCTGGGGGGAATTTCGCCGGGGAGCTGTTTTTT.

The gene calls are TRBV24-1 and TRBJ2-2; 11 bases match TRBD1. With 4 bases clipped from V and 8 bases from J, the junction kept 11 bases outside the gene matches. Germline V gene data show CDR1 as KGHDR and CDR2 as SFDVKD. The CDR3 runs 17 residues. CDR3 sequence: CATSDPAGTGGPGELFF. CDR3 coding DNA: TGTGCCACCAGTGACCCCGCCGGGACAGGGGGTCCAGGGGAGCTGTTTTTT.

Of note for this clonotype: Without the conserved terminal phenylalanine or tryptophan, this CDR3 likely stems from a read error. V and J are TRBV12-3 or TRBV12-4 and TRBJ2-5, with D maybe TRBD1 (5 bases). The CDR3 is 14 amino acids. Here the CDR3 DNA reads TGTGCTAGCAGTTTAATGGCAGGGCGTGAGACCCAGTACCTC. It specifies CASSLMAGRETQYL.

This clonotype was seen at least ten times. The chain employs TRBV29-1 and TRBJ2-2; no clear D. Trimming took off 3 bases at V and 1 base at J, with 0 bases between the two ends. The CDR3 runs 11 residues. Germline CDR1 SQVTM, CDR2 ANQGSEA. The CDR3 DNA sequence: TGCAGCGTTGAGAACACCGGGGAGCTGTTTTTT. Protein sequence: CSVENTGELFF.

Concerning this clonotype: The final CDR3 position lacks the conserved phenylalanine or tryptophan, pointing to a likely read error. V and J are TRBV7-9 and TRBJ1-6; TRBD1 might be the D (6 bases). The germline CDR1 and CDR2 sequences are SEHNR and FQNEAQ (reference sequence). V was trimmed by 9 bases and J by 8 bases, leaving 17 bases between them. The CDR3 is 14 residues long. CDR3 DNA: TGTGCCAGTAACTTAAGCAGGGGATATTCACCCCTCCACTTA. It yields the protein CASNLSRGYSPLHL.

This clonotype was found a few times. Likely a read error: the CDR3 ends without its conserved phenylalanine or tryptophan. As DNA, the CDR3 is TGTGCCTACTTCGGGGGAGCGCGTGAAAAACTGTTTTAT. Translation: CAYFGGAREKLFY. The genes are TRBV30 and TRBJ1-4; possible D gene TRBD1, 5 bases. V lost 7 bases and J lost 7, with 16 bases in between. Germline V CDR1 and CDR2: GTSNPN, SVGIG (reference sequence). CDR3 length: 13 residues.

V usage is TRBV12-3 or TRBV12-4 and J usage is TRBJ2-1, with D unclear. V lost 5 bases and J 2 bases, leaving 13 bases between the germline ends. The CDR3 totals 15 residues. The CDR3 region is CASSLTDATYNEQFF. CDR3 nucleotide sequence: TGTGCCAGCAGTCTAACGGATGCCACCTACAATGAGCAGTTCTTC.